Below, 23 T cell receptor beta chains from the same sample are listed, as sequenced in a study of blood T cells in healthy people across ages. Then a second PCR, running about 6 to 11 cycles, was carried out with a sample-barcoded 5' primer and a J-beta primer mix. TCRdb recomputed calls from the 5' RACE reads with MiXCR, one row per CDR3 protein. The data contain roughly 1.7 million distinct CDR3 sequences, about 31% of them seen just once; the ten biggest clones take up 11%. Sequences were obtained from blood. These receptors all stem from a young woman in good health.

This clonotype was detected only once. The rearrangement joins TRBV28 to TRBJ2-7; TRBD2 matches 7 bases. Trimming took 1 base from V and 2 from J; bases not matched to a gene: 11. Looked up from germline, CDR1 is MDHEN and CDR2 is SYDVKM. The CDR3 contains 17 residues. This chain's CDR3 is CASSLSVEGGPPYEQYF. The DNA of the CDR3 is TGTGCCAGCAGTTTATCCGTCGAGGGAGGGCCCCCCTACGAGCAGTACTTC.

This clonotype was found a few times. This sequence joins TRBV11-1 and TRBJ1-1; possible D gene TRBD1, 5 bases. Germline CDR1 is SGHAT and CDR2 is FQDESV (reference sequence). V lost 7 bases to trimming and J lost 1 base, with 7 bases between them. This CDR3 is built from 12 residues. The CDR3 reads CASTGWNTEAFF. The CDR3 DNA sequence: TGTGCCAGCACAGGGTGGAACACTGAAGCTTTCTTT.

The chain uses TRBV5-1 and TRBJ1-1; a possible D gene is TRBD1 (5 bases). The CDR3 is 12 residues long. CDR1 is SGHRS and CDR2 is YFSETQ in the germline V gene. The germline V and J ends were trimmed by 7 bases and 10 bases, with 17 bases remaining between them. CDR3 residues: CASWGESHLAFF. CDR3 DNA: TGCGCCAGCTGGGGGGAGTCCCATCTAGCTTTCTTT.

This clonotype showed up many times. This chain uses TRBV10-3 with TRBJ2-3; 8 bases fit TRBD2. Germline CDR1 is ENHRY and CDR2 is SYGVKD. Losses at the gene ends were 7 bases for V and 0 bases for J; bases not matched to a gene: 3. The CDR3 is 14 residues long. In nucleotides, the CDR3 is TGTGCCATCAATCGCGGGGGGAGCACAGATACGCAGTATTTT. Translated, it gives CAINRGGSTDTQYF.

This chain links TRBV20-1 with TRBJ1-1; TRBD1 agrees at 9 bases. J gave up 0 bases and V 6 bases, and 5 bases lay outside the gene matches. The CDR3 contains 14 residues. CDR1 is DFQATT, CDR2 SNEGSKA, per germline (reference sequence). This CDR3 reads CSARTGAVNTEAFF. The DNA for the CDR3 is TGCAGTGCCAGGACAGGGGCTGTGAACACTGAAGCTTTCTTT.

In this sample, this clonotype turned up a few times. V and J are TRBV4-1 and TRBJ2-7, with no clear D. Germline CDR1 MGHRA, CDR2 YSYEKL. Trimming took off 4 bases at V and 0 bases at J, with 13 bases between the two ends. This CDR3 contains 15 residues. CDR3 in DNA: TGCGCCAGCAGCCGAGACCCCGGGCGCTCCTACGAGCAGTACTTC. Translation: CASSRDPGRSYEQYF.

This clonotype was detected only a few times. This chain uses TRBV7-3 with TRBJ2-1; D remains ambiguous. Germline V gene sequence: CDR1 SGHTA, CDR2 FQGTGA. Trimming removed 2 bases at V and 0 bases at J, with 14 bases between. This CDR3 has 17 residues. The CDR3 DNA sequence: TGTGCCAGCAGCTTAGGAGATATACTGGGCTCCTACAATGAGCAGTTCTTC. Translated: CASSLGDILGSYNEQFF.

This clonotype was counted only a few times. This chain connects TRBV4-2 to TRBJ1-1; D ambiguous. Germline CDR1 reads LGHNA; CDR2 reads YNFKEQ. The ends were cut back, 0 bases at V and 4 bases at J, with 12 bases in the middle. The CDR3 is made up of 15 amino acids. CDR3 protein: CASSQEGRIPTEAFF. The CDR3 bases are TGTGCCAGCAGCCAAGAAGGGAGGATCCCCACTGAAGCTTTCTTT.

Concerning this clonotype: A read error may produce the germline difference seen at one junction end. The chain's CDR3 is CSASVASGTGTQYF. DNA for the CDR3: TGCAGTGCTAGTGTGGCTAGCGGCACAGGTACGCAGTATTTT. The chain carries TRBV20-1 and TRBJ2-3; 7 nucleotides match TRBD2. Germline assignment: CDR1 DFQATT and CDR2 SNEGSKA (reference sequence). The CDR3 length is 14 residues.

Concerning this clonotype itself: At one of its ends the junction is not consistent with the germline gene, which may arise from a read error. V usage is TRBV7-2 and J usage is TRBJ1-2; D not resolved. The CDR3 is 16 amino acids. The germline gives CDR1 SGHTA, CDR2 FQGNSA. CDR3 residues: CASGLDYGRASFGYTF. The CDR3 DNA follows: TGTGCCAGCGGCTTAGACTACGGGAGAGCTTCCTTTGGCTACACCTTC.

The rearrangement links TRBV12-3 or TRBV12-4 to TRBJ2-3; 11 bases agree with TRBD2. Trimming removed 4 bases from V and 7 bases from J; junction bases left unmatched: 1. The CDR3 is 13 amino acids. CDR3 DNA: TGTGCCAGCAGTTCTAGCGGGGGGAATACGCAGTATTTT. Translation gives CASSSSGGNTQYF.

The table lists this clonotype with a few counts. V usage is TRBV6-2 or TRBV6-3 and J usage is TRBJ2-3; 9 bases line up with TRBD2. Germline CDR1 reads MNHEY; CDR2 reads SVGEGT. Trimming cost V 4 bases and J 6 bases; bases outside gene matches: 14. The length of the CDR3 is 17 residues. This chain's CDR3 is CASSSRLAGAFTDTQYF. Here the CDR3 DNA reads TGTGCCAGCAGTTCCCGTTTAGCGGGGGCCTTCACGGATACGCAGTATTTT.

The J gene is TRBJ2-6, the V gene TRBV7-2; 9 bases fit TRBD2. Trimming removed 0 bases from V and 3 bases from J; junction bases left unmatched: 9. From germline, CDR1 is SGHTA and CDR2 FQGNSA. This CDR3 comprises 19 residues. The DNA of the CDR3 is TGTGCCAGCAGCTTAGCCCCGTACAGCGGGGGGCGTGGGGCCAACGTCCTGACTTTC. This sequence encodes CASSLAPYSGGRGANVLTF.

This clonotype was observed a handful of times. CDR3 bases: TGCAGTGCACTAGGACTAGCGGGTGGCCTAACCTCCTACAATGAGCAGTTCTTC. This translates into CSALGLAGGLTSYNEQFF. The genes are TRBV20-1 and TRBJ2-1; 11 positions match TRBD2. J gave up 0 bases and V 6 bases, and 13 bases lay outside the gene matches. This CDR3 has 18 residues. Germline loops: CDR1 DFQATT, CDR2 SNEGSKA (reference sequence).

This rearrangement joins TRBV11-2 to TRBJ2-7; D might be TRBD1 (5 bases). With 3 bases removed from V and 0 bases from J, the gap between germline ends came to 9 bases. The CDR3 runs 14 residues. The V gene's germline CDR1 is SGHAT and CDR2 FQNNGV. The CDR3 sequence is CASSFEQGSYEQYF. The CDR3 DNA sequence: TGTGCCAGCAGCTTCGAGCAGGGCTCCTACGAGCAGTACTTC.

In its sample, this clonotype was seen a few times. The junction departs from germline at one end; a sequencing error may be responsible. The rearrangement joins TRBV20-1 to TRBJ2-2; weak D call: TRBD2 (6 bases). CDR3 length: 15 amino acids. Germline CDR1 and CDR2: DFQATT and SNEGSKA (reference sequence). CDR3: CSATRQTGSTGGLFF. As DNA, the CDR3 is TGCAGTGCTACAAGACAGACGGGCTCAACCGGGGGGCTGTTTTTT.

Turning to this clonotype: A junction end diverges from the germline sequence, so it may reflect a read error. The DNA of the CDR3 is TGTGCCTGCAGTAACGGACACGGGCAGTTCTTC. Translating it yields CACSNGHGQFF. The rearrangement uses TRBV11-2 and TRBJ2-1, with D possibly TRBD1 on 5 matching bases. Germline values: CDR1 SGHAT, CDR2 FQNNGV. This CDR3 contains 11 residues.

V is TRBV7-9 and J is TRBJ2-1; possible D gene TRBD1, 6 bases. The germline V gene encodes CDR1 SEHNR and CDR2 FQNEAQ (reference sequence). The CDR3 has 17 amino acids. Trimming left V 4 bases short and J 9 bases short, with 25 bases between. CDR3 coding DNA: TGTGCCAGCAGCTCGGACAGCCTGACGACAATTCGGGGTGAGCAGTTCTTC. This encodes CASSSDSLTTIRGEQFF.

V is TRBV15 and J is TRBJ1-4; D not resolved. V was clipped by 1 base and J by 7 bases, with 4 bases between them. CDR1 and CDR2 from the germline V gene are LNHNV and YYDKDF (reference sequence). The CDR3 spans 12 residues. The CDR3 sequence: CATSRVGEKLFF. DNA for the CDR3: TGTGCCACCAGCAGAGTAGGTGAAAAACTGTTTTTT.

The chain recombines TRBV7-9 with TRBJ2-5; D is ambiguous. Trimming shortened V by 5 bases and J by 6 bases, and 13 bases separated the two germline ends. The CDR3 is 13 amino acids. Germline CDR1 is SEHNR and CDR2 is FQNEAQ (reference sequence). The CDR3 DNA follows: TGTGCCAGCAGCGTGGCAGCTGAGAAGACCCAGTACTTC. This encodes CASSVAAEKTQYF.

The V gene is TRBV20-1, the J gene TRBJ2-1, with 12 bases aligning to TRBD2. Per germline, CDR1 DFQATT and CDR2 SNEGSKA (reference sequence). The CDR3 loop spans 18 amino acids. Trimming at V came to 0 bases and at J to 8 bases, leaving 14 bases not matched to a gene. The chain's CDR3 is CSARDFGLAGGTGYEQFF. CDR3 coding DNA: TGCAGTGCTAGAGATTTCGGGCTAGCGGGGGGGACCGGGTATGAGCAGTTCTTC.

The J gene is TRBJ1-2, the V gene TRBV5-1, with TRBD1 matching 7 bases. Unmatched junction bases numbered 4, after V lost 1 base and J lost 7 bases. CDR1 is SGHRS and CDR2 is YFSETQ in the germline V gene. CDR3 length: 13 residues. The CDR3 sequence is CASSLPDRAGYTF. CDR3 DNA: TGCGCCAGCAGCTTGCCCGACAGGGCTGGCTACACCTTC.

A note on this clonotype: The junction departs from the called germline gene at one end, perhaps through a read error. J is TRBJ2-1 and V is TRBV20-1, with a weak D call TRBD2 (6 bases). Per the germline V gene, CDR1 is DFQATT and CDR2 is SNEGSKA (reference sequence). The CDR3 is made up of 14 amino acids. This CDR3 is CSAQSGTYYSEQFF. The CDR3, as DNA: TGCAGTGCTCAGAGTGGGACTTACTACAGTGAGCAGTTCTTC.